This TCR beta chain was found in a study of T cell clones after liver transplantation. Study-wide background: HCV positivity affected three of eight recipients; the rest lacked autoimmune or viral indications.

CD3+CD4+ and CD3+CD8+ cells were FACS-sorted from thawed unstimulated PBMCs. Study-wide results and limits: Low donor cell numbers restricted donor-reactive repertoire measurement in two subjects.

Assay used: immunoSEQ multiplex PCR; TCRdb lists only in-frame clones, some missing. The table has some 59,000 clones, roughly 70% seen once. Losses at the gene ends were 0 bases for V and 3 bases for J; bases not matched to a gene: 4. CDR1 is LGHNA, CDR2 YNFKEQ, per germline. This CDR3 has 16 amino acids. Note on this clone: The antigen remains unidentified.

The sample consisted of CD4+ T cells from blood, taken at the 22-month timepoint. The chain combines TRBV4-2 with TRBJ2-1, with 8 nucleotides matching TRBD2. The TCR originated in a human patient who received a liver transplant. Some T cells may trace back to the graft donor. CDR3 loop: CASSQDLAGGYNEQFF. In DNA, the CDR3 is TGTGCCAGCAGCCAAGATCTGGCGGGGGGCTACAATGAGCAGTTCTTC.